The 21 T cell receptor beta chains below were found in one sample sequenced in a study of blood T cell repertoires in COVID-19 (TCRdb year 2020). Library preparation employed the immunoSEQ multiplex PCR assay. TCRdb obtained this table from immuneACCESS and retained in-frame rearrangements with V and J assigned. These tables miss some clones; where compared with another copy, unresolved V genes account for less than half of the shortfall, and the remainder is unexplained. In all, the sample holds 93,000 or so clones, and less than 90% of those were seen once. Of the sample, 6.2% falls within the top ten clones. The sample was peripheral blood. The receptors were sampled from a human donor in a cohort sampled during active COVID-19.

V and J are TRBV9 and TRBJ2-1, with 8 bases matching TRBD2. The V gene end was trimmed by 4 bases and the J gene end by 5 bases; junction bases not matched to a gene: 5. Germline-derived CDR1 and CDR2 are SGDLS and YYNGEE. The CDR3 runs 14 residues. The CDR3 is CASSISGTHNEQFF. The CDR3, as DNA: TGTGCCAGCAGCATTAGCGGGACCCACAATGAGCAGTTCTTC.

The J gene is TRBJ1-2, the V gene TRBV15; 7 bases match TRBD1. CDR1 LNHNV and CDR2 YYDKDF come from the germline V gene (reference sequence). With 3 bases clipped from V and 6 bases from J, the junction kept 7 bases outside the gene matches. CDR3 length: 14 residues. CDR3 protein: CATSSRQGRDGYTF. The CDR3 DNA reads as TGTGCCACCAGCAGTCGACAGGGTAGAGATGGCTACACCTTC. Full variable domain (rest looked up from reference TRBV15 and TRBJ1-2): DAMVIQNPRYQVTQFGKPVTLSCSQTLNHNVMYWYQQKSSQAPKLLFHYYDKDFNNEADTPDNFQSRRPNTSFCFLDIRSPGLGDTAMYLCATSSRQGRDGYTFGSGTRLTVV.

V usage is TRBV7-9 and J usage is TRBJ2-7; tentatively, D is TRBD2 (5 bases). The CDR3 runs 15 residues. Germline CDR1 reads SEHNR; CDR2 reads FQNEAQ (reference sequence). V gave up 6 bases and J gave up 2 bases, with 17 bases separating them. CDR3 protein: CASRPWESPPYEQYF. The CDR3 DNA is TGTGCCAGCAGGCCGTGGGAGTCCCCGCCCTACGAGCAGTACTTC.

V and J are TRBV15 and TRBJ2-1; TRBD2 is a possible D gene (5 bases). V lost 9 bases, J lost 2 bases, and 11 bases lay in between. Per the germline V gene, CDR1 is LNHNV and CDR2 is YYDKDF (reference sequence). The CDR3 has 13 amino acids. This CDR3 is CATTGLPYNEQFF. The CDR3, as DNA: TGTGCCACAACCGGACTCCCCTACAATGAGCAGTTCTTC.

The rearrangement uses TRBV6-5 and TRBJ2-5; 7 nucleotides align to TRBD1. J was trimmed by 2 bases and V by 6 bases; bases with no gene match: 6. CDR3 length: 14 residues. In germline, CDR1 is MNHEY, CDR2 SVGAGI. The CDR3 coding sequence is TGTGCCAGCAGACAGGGACAGAGACAAGAGACCCAGTACTTC. Translating it yields CASRQGQRQETQYF.

The V gene is TRBV7-2, the J gene TRBJ1-6, with 8 bases aligning to TRBD1. CDR1 and CDR2 from the germline V gene are SGHTA and FQGNSA. The CDR3 spans 15 residues. Trimming took 5 bases from V and 7 from J; bases not matched to a gene: 7. CDR3 residues: CASSPGQGNNSPLHF. In nucleotides, the CDR3 is TGTGCCAGCAGCCCCGGACAGGGAAACAATTCACCCCTCCACTTT.

V is TRBV4-2 and J is TRBJ2-2; 7 bases map to TRBD2. The CDR3 is made up of 17 amino acids. J lost 3 bases, V lost 2 bases, and 9 bases had no gene match. Germline CDR1 and CDR2: LGHNA and YNFKEQ. The CDR3 bases are TGTGCCAGCAGCCAAAGGTTGGGGGGGACGTACACCGGGGAGCTGTTTTTT. Protein: CASSQRLGGTYTGELFF.

J is TRBJ2-5 and V is TRBV28, with D tentatively TRBD2 (6 bases). Germline CDR1 and CDR2: MDHEN and SYDVKM. This CDR3 has 15 residues. V was shortened by 7 bases and J by 3 bases, with 18 bases between the two germline ends. CDR3: CASTHFYRREETQYF. The CDR3 coding sequence is TGTGCCAGCACCCACTTTTACAGGAGGGAAGAGACCCAGTACTTC.

The chain couples TRBV27 to TRBJ2-5; 8 bases are shared with TRBD1. Trimming took 5 bases from V and 5 from J; bases not matched to a gene: 16. Germline values: CDR1 MNHEY, CDR2 SMNVEV (reference sequence). The CDR3 sequence is 17 residues long. The CDR3 nucleotides read TGTGCCAGCAGTCCAGGGGGGCAGGGGGCTTTCTGGGAGACCCAGTACTTC. Amino acid sequence: CASSPGGQGAFWETQYF.

The chain has TRBV5-1 and TRBJ2-3; D is perhaps TRBD2 (5 bases). CDR3 length equals 15 residues. The V gene lost 0 bases and the J gene lost 6 bases, with 14 bases spanning the gap. Germline V gene lookup returns CDR1 SGHRS and CDR2 YFSETQ. The CDR3: CASSLVGPPGDTQYF. The CDR3 DNA is TGCGCCAGCAGCTTGGTGGGTCCCCCGGGGGATACGCAGTATTTT.

The chain recombines TRBV6-2 or TRBV6-3 with TRBJ2-5; D possibly corresponds to TRBD1 (5 bases). Trimming pared 0 bases from V and 1 base from J, leaving 12 bases between. The CDR3 covers 16 residues. Looked up from germline, CDR1 is MNHEY and CDR2 is SVGEGT. The CDR3 DNA sequence: TGTGCCAGCAGTTACTCAGGGAAGGGGCTCCAAGAGACCCAGTACTTC. Translated: CASSYSGKGLQETQYF.

The genes are TRBV29-1 and TRBJ1-1; 7 bases align to TRBD1. The CDR3 length is 13 residues. Germline V lookup: CDR1 SQVTM, CDR2 ANQGSEA. The V gene end was trimmed by 6 bases and the J gene end by 0 bases; junction bases not matched to a gene: 4. CDR3 nucleotide sequence: TGCAGCGTGACCGGGACAGTGAACACTGAAGCTTTCTTT. Its protein is CSVTGTVNTEAFF.

This rearrangement joins TRBV6-5 to TRBJ1-1, with D possibly TRBD1 on 6 matching bases. Germline-derived CDR1 and CDR2 are MNHEY and SVGAGI. CDR3 length: 14 residues. Trimming shortened V by 2 bases and J by 7 bases, and 14 bases separated the two germline ends. For the CDR3, the DNA is TGTGCCAGCAGTTACGCCGGACAGTTCAATGAAGCTTTCTTT. The encoded protein is CASSYAGQFNEAFF.

The V call is TRBV10-3, the J call TRBJ1-2; weak D call: TRBD1 (5 bases). CDR3 length: 13 residues. V lost 4 bases and J lost 2, with 8 bases in between. The germline gives CDR1 ENHRY, CDR2 SYGVKD. In nucleotides, the CDR3 is TGTGCCATCAGTGGACAGCAAAACTATGGCTACACCTTC. Protein product: CAISGQQNYGYTF.

V is TRBV5-4 and J is TRBJ2-7; 12 positions agree with TRBD2. V lost 4 bases and J lost 3; bases outside the gene matches: 5. Germline CDR1 reads SGHNT; CDR2 reads YYREEE (reference sequence). The CDR3 has 15 residues. The CDR3 DNA follows: TGTGCCAGCAGCGCGGGACTAGCGGGCTACTACGAGCAGTACTTC. It specifies CASSAGLAGYYEQYF.

V gene TRBV7-9 combines with J gene TRBJ2-7, with TRBD2 as a possible D gene (6 bases). Germline V gene lookup returns CDR1 SEHNR and CDR2 FQNEAQ (reference sequence). With 3 bases removed from V and 4 bases from J, the gap between germline ends came to 13 bases. The CDR3 length is 14 residues. CDR3 bases: TGTGCCAGCAGCTTTGCTAGCGTTGGTTACGAGCAGTACTTC. Amino acid sequence: CASSFASVGYEQYF.

This chain joins TRBV29-1 and TRBJ2-7; weak D call: TRBD1 (6 bases). The CDR3 has 16 residues. Germline assignment: CDR1 SQVTM and CDR2 ANQGSEA. Trimming took off 0 bases at V and 2 bases at J, with 17 bases between the two ends. DNA of the CDR3: TGCAGCGTTGAAGACAGGGGAACAGGGTCTGCCTACGAGCAGTACTTC. It is translated as CSVEDRGTGSAYEQYF.

The rearrangement uses TRBV15 and TRBJ2-3; tentatively, D is TRBD2 (6 bases). The CDR3 runs 14 residues. V was clipped by 5 bases and J by 4 bases, with 13 bases between them. Looked up from germline, CDR1 is LNHNV and CDR2 is YYDKDF (reference sequence). The CDR3 region has the DNA TGTGCCACCAGCGGGCTAGCGTGGGCAGATACGCAGTATTTT. Its protein is CATSGLAWADTQYF.

The chain carries TRBV28 and TRBJ2-7; 7 nucleotides align to TRBD1. CDR3 size: 17 residues. Germline CDR1 and CDR2: MDHEN and SYDVKM. The trim removed 2 bases at V and 2 bases at J, leaving 12 bases unmatched. CDR3 nucleotide sequence: TGTGCCAGCAGTTTAAACGCGATGGTGACAGGGACCTACGAGCAGTACTTC. This codes for CASSLNAMVTGTYEQYF. Full variable domain (missing parts from reference TRBV28 and TRBJ2-7): DVKVTQSSRYLVKRTGEKVFLECVQDMDHENMFWYRQDPGLGLRLIYFSYDVKMKEKGDIPEGYSVSREKKERFSLILESASTNQTSMYLCASSLNAMVTGTYEQYFGPGTRLTVT.

This chain links TRBV13 with TRBJ2-3; D is unresolved. There are 14 residues in the CDR3. Germline V gene data show CDR1 as PRHDT and CDR2 as FYEKMQ (reference sequence). V was shortened by 0 bases and J by 1 base, with 5 bases between the two germline ends. The CDR3 DNA reads as TGTGCCAGCAGCTTAGGAACACGCACAGATACGCAGTATTTT. Protein product: CASSLGTRTDTQYF.

The rearrangement links TRBV7-2 to TRBJ2-3; 10 nucleotides agree with TRBD2. Germline V gene sequence: CDR1 SGHTA, CDR2 FQGNSA. The length of the CDR3 is 18 residues. J was trimmed by 4 bases and V by 5 bases; bases with no gene match: 15. CDR3 in DNA: TGTGCCAGCAGCCCGCATCGTTTGGGGCTAGCGGGAGCAGATACGCAGTATTTT. Translating it yields CASSPHRLGLAGADTQYF. The complete variable domain, with remaining parts taken from reference TRBV7-2 and TRBJ2-3, reads GAGVSQSPSNKVTEKGKDVELRCDPISGHTALYWYRQSLGQGLEFLIYFQGNSAPDKSGLPSDRFSAERTGGSVSTLTIQRTQQEDSAVYLCASSPHRLGLAGADTQYFGPGTRLTVL.